This entry is about one T cell receptor (beta chain). Its target is not known. Tregs were sorted as CD4+CD25+CD127-/low cells. CDR3 length: 11 residues. With 6 bases removed from V and 3 bases from J, the gap between germline ends came to 4 bases. Full-length variable regions came from constant-region reverse primers plus semi-nested Nested Universal Primer A PCR. MiXCR was run by TCRdb on the 5' RACE reads, yielding one entry per CDR3 protein. Of thousands of distinct CDR3 sequences in the sample, under 70% were seen once. Study conclusions and caveats: The TCR gene usage of tumor memory CD4+ T cells clustered together with blood and lymph node memory CD4+ cells and with lymph node naive CD4+ cells. Tumor-infiltrating Treg TCR alpha and beta sequences overlapped most with tumor naive CD4+ T cells, then blood naive. Larger-cohort validation covered only one TCR beta V-J rearrangement.

The chain carries TRBV12-3 or TRBV12-4 and TRBJ2-3, with unresolved D. The source is a female donor with breast cancer. The sequenced sample consisted of Tregs sorted from a lymph node. The CDR3 sequence is CASSQTDTQYF. As DNA, the CDR3 is TGTGCCAGCAGCCAAACAGATACGCAGTATTTT.